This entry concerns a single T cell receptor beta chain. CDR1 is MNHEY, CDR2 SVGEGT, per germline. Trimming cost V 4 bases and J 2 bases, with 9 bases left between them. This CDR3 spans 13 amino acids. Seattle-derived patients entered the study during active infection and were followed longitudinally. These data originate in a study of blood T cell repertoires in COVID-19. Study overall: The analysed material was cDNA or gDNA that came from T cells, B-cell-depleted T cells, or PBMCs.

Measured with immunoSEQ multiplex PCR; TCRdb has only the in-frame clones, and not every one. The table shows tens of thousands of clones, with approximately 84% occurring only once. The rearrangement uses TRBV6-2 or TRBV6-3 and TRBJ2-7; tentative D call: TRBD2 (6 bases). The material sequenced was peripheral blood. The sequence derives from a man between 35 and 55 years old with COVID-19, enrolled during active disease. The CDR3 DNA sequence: TGTGCCAGCAGTTGGGACTTTGCCTACGAGCAGTACTTC. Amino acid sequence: CASSWDFAYEQYF.